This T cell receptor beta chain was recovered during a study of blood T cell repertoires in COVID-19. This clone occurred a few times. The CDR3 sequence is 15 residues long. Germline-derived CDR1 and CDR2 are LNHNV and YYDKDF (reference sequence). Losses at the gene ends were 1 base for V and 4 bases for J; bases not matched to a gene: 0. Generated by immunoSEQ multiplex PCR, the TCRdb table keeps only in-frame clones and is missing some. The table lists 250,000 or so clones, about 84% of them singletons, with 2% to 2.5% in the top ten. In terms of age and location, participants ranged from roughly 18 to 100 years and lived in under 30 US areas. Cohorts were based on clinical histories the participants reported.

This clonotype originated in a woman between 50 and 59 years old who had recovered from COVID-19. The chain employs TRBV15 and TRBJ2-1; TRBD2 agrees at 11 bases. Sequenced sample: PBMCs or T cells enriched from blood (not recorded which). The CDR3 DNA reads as TGTGCCACCAGCAGAGGGACTAGCGGGTACAATGAGCAGTTCTTC. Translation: CATSRGTSGYNEQFF.